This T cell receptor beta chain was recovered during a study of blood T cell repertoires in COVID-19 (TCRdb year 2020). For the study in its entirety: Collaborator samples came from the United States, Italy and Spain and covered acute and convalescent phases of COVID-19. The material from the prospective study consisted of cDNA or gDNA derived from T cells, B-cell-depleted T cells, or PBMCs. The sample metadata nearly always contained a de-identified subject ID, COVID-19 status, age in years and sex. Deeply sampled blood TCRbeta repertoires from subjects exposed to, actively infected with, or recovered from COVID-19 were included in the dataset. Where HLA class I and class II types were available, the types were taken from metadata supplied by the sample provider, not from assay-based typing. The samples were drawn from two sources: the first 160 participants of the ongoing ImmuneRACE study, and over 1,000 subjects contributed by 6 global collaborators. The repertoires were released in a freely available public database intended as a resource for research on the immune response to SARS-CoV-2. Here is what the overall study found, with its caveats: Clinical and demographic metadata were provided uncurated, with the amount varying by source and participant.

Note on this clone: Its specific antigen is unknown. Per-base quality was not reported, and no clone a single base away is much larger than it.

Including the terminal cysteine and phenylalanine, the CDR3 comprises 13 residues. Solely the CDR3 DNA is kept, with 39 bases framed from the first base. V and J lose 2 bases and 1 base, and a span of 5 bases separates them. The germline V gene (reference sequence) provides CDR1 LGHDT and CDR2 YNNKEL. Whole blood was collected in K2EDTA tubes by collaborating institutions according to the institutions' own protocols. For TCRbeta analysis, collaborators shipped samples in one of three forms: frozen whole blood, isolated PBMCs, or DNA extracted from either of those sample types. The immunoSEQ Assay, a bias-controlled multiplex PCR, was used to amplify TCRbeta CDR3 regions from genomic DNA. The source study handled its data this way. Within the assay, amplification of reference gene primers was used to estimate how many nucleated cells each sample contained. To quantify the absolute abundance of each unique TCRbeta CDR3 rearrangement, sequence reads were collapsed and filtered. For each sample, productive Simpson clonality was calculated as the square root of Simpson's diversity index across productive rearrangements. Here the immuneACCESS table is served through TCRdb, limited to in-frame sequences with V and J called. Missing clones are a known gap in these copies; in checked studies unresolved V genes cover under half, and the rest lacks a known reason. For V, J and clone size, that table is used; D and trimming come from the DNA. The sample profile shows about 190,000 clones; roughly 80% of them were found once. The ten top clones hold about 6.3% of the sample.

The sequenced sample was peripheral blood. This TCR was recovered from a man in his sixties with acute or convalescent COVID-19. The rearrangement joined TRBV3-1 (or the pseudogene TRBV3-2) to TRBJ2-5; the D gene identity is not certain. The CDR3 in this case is CASSQNSQETQYF. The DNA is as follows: TGTGCCAGCAGCCAAAACAGCCAAGAGACCCAGTACTTC.